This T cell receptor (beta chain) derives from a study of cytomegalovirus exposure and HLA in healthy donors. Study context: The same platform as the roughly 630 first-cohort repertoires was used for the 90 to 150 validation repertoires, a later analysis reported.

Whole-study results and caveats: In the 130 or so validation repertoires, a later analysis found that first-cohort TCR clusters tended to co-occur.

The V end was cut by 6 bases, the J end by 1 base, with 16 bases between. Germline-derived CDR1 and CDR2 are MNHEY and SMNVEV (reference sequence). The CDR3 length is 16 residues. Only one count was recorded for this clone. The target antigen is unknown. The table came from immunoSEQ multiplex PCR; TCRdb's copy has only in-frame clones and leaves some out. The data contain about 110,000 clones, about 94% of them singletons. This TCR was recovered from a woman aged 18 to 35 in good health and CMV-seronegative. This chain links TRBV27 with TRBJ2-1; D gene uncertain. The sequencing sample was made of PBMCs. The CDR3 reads CASSTRGLGSYNEQFF. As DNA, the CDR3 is TGTGCCAGCAGCACCAGAGGCCTTGGGTCCTACAATGAGCAGTTCTTC.